These 5 T cell receptor beta chains came from one sample sequenced in a study of T-cell reconstitution after alpha-beta-depleted transplantation in children. During its preparation, the TCRbeta library received unique molecular identifiers. TCRdb itself ran the PCR reads through MiXCR, one entry per CDR3 protein. The sample consists of fewer than 550,000 distinct CDR3 sequences, 8% to 11% of them appearing once. Sequencing was performed on PBMCs, taken before TCRalphabeta/CD19-depleted stem cell transplant. Receptors originate from a child aged 2-15 years with inherited bone marrow failure, due to receive a stem cell transplant.

Ten or more counts support this clonotype. The J gene is TRBJ2-1, the V gene TRBV27; 9 nucleotides align to TRBD2. The CDR3 has 15 residues. The junction had 6 bases not matched to a gene; V was cut back by 1 base and J by 8 bases. Germline CDR1 and CDR2: MNHEY and SMNVEV (reference sequence). The CDR3 sequence: CASSLWREGFHEQFF. Written as DNA, the CDR3 is TGTGCCAGCAGTTTATGGCGGGAGGGCTTCCATGAGCAGTTCTTC.

This clonotype was counted many times. The gene calls are TRBV15 and TRBJ2-7; weak D call: TRBD2 (5 bases). The V gene's germline CDR1 is LNHNV and CDR2 YYDKDF (reference sequence). This CDR3 has 15 residues. Between the trimmed V and J ends, which lost 0 bases and 3 bases, there was a span of 12 bases. The CDR3 here is CATSRDRDGFYEQYF. CDR3 sequence (DNA): TGTGCCACCAGCAGAGATCGGGATGGGTTCTACGAGCAGTACTTC.

This clonotype was picked up many times. The genes are TRBV6-5 and TRBJ1-2; D uncertain. This CDR3 is 17 amino acids long. V was cut by 0 bases and J by 4 bases, with 18 bases left in between. CDR1 is MNHEY, CDR2 SVGAGI, per germline. The DNA for the CDR3 is TGTGCCAGCAGTTACTCGAGCCCGTCTCCCCGGGGCTATGGCTACACCTTC. Protein product: CASSYSSPSPRGYGYTF.

The chain employs TRBV19 and TRBJ2-5, with D uncertain. CDR3 size: 14 residues. Germline loops: CDR1 LNHDA, CDR2 SQIVND (reference sequence). V was trimmed by 2 bases and J by 2 bases, leaving 9 bases between them. CDR3 in amino acids: CASSIPQSQETQYF. In DNA, the CDR3 is TGTGCCAGTAGTATACCCCAGTCTCAAGAGACCCAGTACTTC.

This clonotype was detected many times. CDR3 DNA: TGCAGCGTTGAGGACAGCCACTCCTACGAGCAGTACTTC. This sequence encodes CSVEDSHSYEQYF. This chain joins TRBV29-1 and TRBJ2-7, with TRBD1 as a possible D gene (6 bases). The length of the CDR3 is 13 residues. Germline assignment: CDR1 SQVTM and CDR2 ANQGSEA. The V end was cut by 3 bases, the J end by 0 bases, with 9 bases between.